These 4 T cell receptor beta chains came from one sample sequenced in a study of blood T cell repertoires in COVID-19. Assay used: immunoSEQ multiplex PCR; TCRdb lists only in-frame clones, some missing. The sample yields a few hundred thousand clones, over 80% seen once. The sequencing sample was made of peripheral blood. These receptors originate from a woman aged 40 to 50 who had recovered from COVID-19.

The chain employs TRBV6-5 and TRBJ1-1; the match to TRBD1 covers 7 bases. Germline V lookup: CDR1 MNHEY, CDR2 SVGAGI. The CDR3 consists of 16 residues. The J segment lost 7 bases and the V segment lost 0 bases, leaving 11 bases of the junction unmatched. The CDR3 DNA is TGTGCCAGCAGTTACTCGCCCGGGACAGTGAGATATGAAGCTTTCTTT. Translated, it gives CASSYSPGTVRYEAFF.

The chain combines TRBV13 with TRBJ2-1, with TRBD1 matching over 7 bases. There are 14 residues in the CDR3. Germline loops: CDR1 PRHDT, CDR2 FYEKMQ (reference sequence). V shed 1 base, J shed 7 bases, and the junction held 4 bases outside the gene matches. The CDR3 DNA is TGTGCCAGCAGCTTAGAGGGGGCGAAGAATGAGCAGTTCTTC. Its translation: CASSLEGAKNEQFF.

The chain combines TRBV4-1 with TRBJ2-3, with 10 bases identical to TRBD2. Per the germline V gene, CDR1 is MGHRA and CDR2 is YSYEKL. CDR3 length: 16 amino acids. Unmatched junction bases numbered 3, after V lost 2 bases and J lost 1 base. CDR3 amino acids: CASSQNLAGGTDTQYF. The DNA of the CDR3 is TGCGCCAGCAGCCAAAATCTAGCGGGGGGCACAGATACGCAGTATTTT.

V and J are TRBV5-1 and TRBJ1-3, with a possible D match to TRBD1 (6 bases). V shed 2 bases and J shed 2 bases, with 11 bases lying between them. The germline gives CDR1 SGHRS, CDR2 YFSETQ. The CDR3 sequence is 15 residues long. CDR3: CASSLQGRTGNTIYF. As DNA, the CDR3 is TGCGCCAGCAGCTTACAGGGTAGGACTGGAAACACCATATATTTT.